The 11 T cell receptor beta chains listed next were all sequenced from one sample in a study. TCRdb records Illumina MiSeq as the sequencer. In-frame beta chains were kept once TCRdb had trimmed the public reads at Q25 with fastp and called clones with MiXCR. Rows matching on CDR3 protein sequence are summarized as one entry with the most common DNA and genes. Here the sample has about 4,500 distinct CDR3 sequences; around 8.8% occur a single time. The ten largest clones represent 33% of the sample. Input material: CD4+ T cells from peripheral blood. Source of these receptors: a human donor with rheumatoid arthritis.

Many counts were recorded for this clonotype. The rearrangement links TRBV4-2 to TRBJ2-7; D may be TRBD2 (6 bases). The germline gives CDR1 LGHNA, CDR2 YNFKEQ. Trimming left V 0 bases short and J 3 bases short, with 12 bases between. The CDR3 is 15 residues long. CDR3 residues: CASSQEYSGLYEQYF. The CDR3 DNA sequence: TGTGCCAGCAGCCAAGAGTATAGCGGACTCTACGAGCAGTACTTC.

This clonotype was counted ten times or more. The rearrangement joins TRBV5-5 to TRBJ2-1; 15 bases are a match to TRBD2. The CDR3 covers 16 residues. Germline CDR1 reads SGHKS; CDR2 reads YYEKEE (reference sequence). Losses at the gene ends were 4 bases for V and 3 bases for J; bases not matched to a gene: 2. Here the CDR3 reads CASSRTSGRVYNEQFF. The DNA for the CDR3 is TGTGCCAGCAGCCGGACTAGCGGGAGGGTCTACAATGAGCAGTTCTTC.

V is TRBV29-1 and J is TRBJ1-4; 7 positions agree with TRBD1. The CDR3 spans 12 residues. From germline, CDR1 is SQVTM and CDR2 ANQGSEA. V lost 7 bases and J lost 8; bases outside the gene matches: 7. The DNA of the CDR3 is TGCAGCGCGAGCAGGGGGGGGGAAAAACTGTTTTTT. Amino acids: CSASRGGEKLFF.

This clonotype was found a few times. This chain connects TRBV5-4 to TRBJ2-1; a weak D match, TRBD2 (7 bases). V was cut by 2 bases and J by 5 bases, with 11 bases left in between. Germline CDR1 SGHNT, CDR2 YYREEE (reference sequence). This CDR3 region has 14 residues. CDR3 nucleotide sequence: TGTGCCAGCAGCTTTTGGGAGGGGGACAATGAGCAGTTCTTC. It is translated as CASSFWEGDNEQFF.

This clonotype was found many times. The chain has TRBV14 and TRBJ2-5; TRBD1 agrees at 9 bases. Unmatched junction bases numbered 4, after V lost 1 base and J lost 1 base. Germline CDR1 SGHDN, CDR2 FVKESK. The CDR3 is 16 residues long. CDR3 nucleotides: TGTGCCAGCAGCCAAGGTGGGACAGGGCGCCAAGAGACCCAGTACTTC. It encodes CASSQGGTGRQETQYF. Looking up the rest from reference TRBV14 and TRBJ2-5 gives the full variable domain: EAGVTQFPSHSVIEKGQTVTLRCDPISGHDNLYWYRRVMGKEIKFLLHFVKESKQDESGMPNNRFLAERTGGTYSTLKVQPAELEDSGVYFCASSQGGTGRQETQYFGPGTRLLVL.

This clonotype was detected ten times or more. The chain employs TRBV6-6 and TRBJ1-5; D call uncertain. V gave up 6 bases and J gave up 2 bases, with 17 bases separating them. The germline gives CDR1 MNHNY, CDR2 SVGAGI (reference sequence). The CDR3 extends over 16 amino acids. CDR3 sequence: CASSPVGAGGNQPQHF. In DNA form, the CDR3 reads TGTGCCAGCAGCCCCGTTGGTGCTGGGGGCAATCAGCCCCAGCATTTT.

By proportion, this clonotype is medium-sized. The rearrangement links TRBV20-1 to TRBJ2-5; D is possibly TRBD1 (6 bases). This CDR3 spans 14 amino acids. Germline-derived CDR1 and CDR2 are DFQATT and SNEGSKA (reference sequence). V was clipped by 6 bases and J by 4 bases, with 18 bases between them. The CDR3 DNA follows: TGCAGTGCGTTGGGACACCCACGGAGAGAGACCCAGTACTTC. This encodes CSALGHPRRETQYF.

In this sample, this clonotype turned up a few times. V gene TRBV12-3 or TRBV12-4 combines with J gene TRBJ2-5; TRBD2 is a possible D gene (6 bases). With 1 base removed from V and 4 bases from J, the gap between germline ends came to 7 bases. The CDR3 extends over 13 amino acids. CDR3 in DNA: TGTGCCAGCAGTTTAGGCGGGACAGAGACCCAGTACTTC. It specifies CASSLGGTETQYF.

By frequency in the sample, this clonotype is medium-sized. This chain joins TRBV2 and TRBJ2-5, with a weak D call TRBD2 (5 bases). The CDR3 extends over 16 amino acids. V lost 6 bases, J lost 4 bases, and 21 bases lay in between. Germline V gene lookup returns CDR1 SNHLY and CDR2 FYNNEI. The CDR3 sequence is CASRLSLSAVGETQYF. In DNA, the CDR3 is TGTGCCAGCAGGCTATCCCTTAGCGCAGTCGGAGAGACCCAGTACTTC.

This clonotype ranks as medium-sized (0.01 to 0.1%). The chain links TRBV29-1 to TRBJ2-7; D gene uncertain. V shed 0 bases and J shed 3 bases, with 6 bases lying between them. The CDR3 is 12 residues long. CDR1 and CDR2 (germline): SQVTM, ANQGSEA. The CDR3 is CSVEDGVYEQYF. The CDR3 bases are TGCAGCGTTGAAGATGGGGTCTACGAGCAGTACTTC.

There are many counts of this clonotype. The chain recombines TRBV12-3 or TRBV12-4 with TRBJ2-1; possible D gene TRBD2, 6 bases. This CDR3 has 14 amino acids. Trimming removed 10 bases from V and 1 base from J, with 14 bases in between. The CDR3 nucleotides read TGTGCCATCTCGGCGGGATTTTCCTACAATGAGCAGTTCTTC. Its protein product is CAISAGFSYNEQFF.